The clone carrying this T cell receptor beta chain was found a few times. This specimen comes from a study of T-cell memory formation after mild COVID-19. From the 5' RACE reads, TCRdb called clonotypes with MiXCR, one entry per CDR3 protein. The sample carries 80,000 to 90,000 distinct CDR3 sequences, around 27% recorded once. From germline, CDR1 is SNHLY and CDR2 FYNNEI. The CDR3 spans 16 residues. V shed 6 bases, J shed 0 bases, and the junction held 4 bases outside the gene matches. The specimen was PBMCs or a T cell subset sorted from them (not recorded which). This TCR came from a man between 18 and 29 years old who had mild COVID-19 (a few samples of this study predate the infection). Cell type and time point are not known. The gene calls are TRBV2 and TRBJ2-3; TRBD2 aligns across 12 bases. The CDR3 loop is CASRELAGGSTDTQYF. The CDR3 DNA follows: TGTGCCAGCAGGGAACTAGCGGGGGGTAGCACAGATACGCAGTATTTT.